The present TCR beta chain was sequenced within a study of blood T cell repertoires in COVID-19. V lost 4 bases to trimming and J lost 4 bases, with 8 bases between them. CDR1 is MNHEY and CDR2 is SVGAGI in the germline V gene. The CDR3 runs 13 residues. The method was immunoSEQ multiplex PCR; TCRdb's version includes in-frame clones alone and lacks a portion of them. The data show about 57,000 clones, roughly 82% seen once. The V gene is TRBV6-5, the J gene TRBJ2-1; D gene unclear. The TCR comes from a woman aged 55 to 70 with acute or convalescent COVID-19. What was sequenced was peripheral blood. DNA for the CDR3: TGTGCCAGCAGTTCCCTACTTTACAATGAGCAGTTCTTC. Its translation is CASSSLLYNEQFF.